This T cell receptor (beta chain) was sequenced for a study of identical twins (dated by TCRdb to 2016 to 2017). The study in broad terms: To test whether fetal clonotypes persist, the study used deep sequencing on TCR alpha and beta repertoires from monozygotic twins, unrelated adults of various ages, and cord blood. To rule out contamination, replicate twin experiments were performed at different times with different library preparation protocols.

V sheds 3 bases and J sheds 6 bases, leaving 26 bases between their ends. CDR1 MGHRA and CDR2 YSYEKL are derived from the germline V gene. Including cysteine and phenylalanine, the CDR3 has 18 amino acids. Of all the DNA, just the CDR3 is kept, 54 bases in frame from base 1. Every donor was a healthy Caucasian. The twin cohort comprised three pairs of female monozygotic twins, all aged about 18 to 30 years. Peripheral blood mononuclear cells were the source from which RNA for the TCR libraries was isolated. The research as a whole found: Excess twin sharing in beta out-of-frame sequences was weaker because fewer shared sequences lowered the signal-to-noise ratio. Out-of-frame TCR alpha sequences shared between twins showed an excess of low generation-probability sequences compared with coincidental sharing between unrelated individuals. In monozygotic twins, recombination models systematically underestimated out-of-frame TCR alpha sharing, but the models matched the sharing seen between unrelated individuals. Invariant T cells such as MAIT and iNKT could partly confound zero-insertion analyses, although diverse VJ usage argued against such confounding for most clonotypes. Abundant cord blood beta clonotypes carried fewer insertions; young adult naive repertoires showed a weaker similar trend, while memory repertoires showed none. Conclusions relied on cross-sectional statistical analysis, since the same donors could not be followed over many years.

There are a few counts of this clonotype. Its antigen is not yet known. No base quality values were provided; no much bigger clone lies one nucleotide off. Libraries were constructed by 5' RACE. TCRdb shows the sequencer as Illumina HiSeq 2000. Template switching added a universal primer binding site, and the final cDNA carried a unique molecular identifier that allowed TCR cDNA molecules to be counted accurately. Specific primers in the conserved constant-segment region were used to synthesize first-strand cDNA for the TCR alpha and beta chains. To control for contamination, each cDNA library was double barcoded with a SMART-Mk sample barcode plus Illumina barcodes. Two successive PCR steps introduced TruSeq adapter sequences along with Illumina sample barcodes. The TCR alpha and beta cDNA libraries were sequenced on the Illumina HiSeq platform using custom primers. The source study handled its data this way. MiGEC processed the raw reads to extract unique molecular identifiers, while MiXCR was used to determine the CDR3 positions. Recombination models were inferred per individual with the repgenHMM and IGoR tools using an EM algorithm. The analysis of shared clonotypes was done with the tcR package in R, with sharing normalized by the product of cloneset sizes. To study raw recombination free of thymic and clonal selection effects, out-of-frame nonproductive sequences were analyzed. TCRdb redid the processing of the public reads, applying fastp at Q25 and MiXCR, and retained in-frame beta chains. For every CDR3 protein sequence, its rows merge into one entry that carries the most common genes and DNA. In this record, the V and J calls reflect TCRdb's handling and not the investigators' own analysis. The sample table contains around 960,000 distinct CDR3 sequences; only one count was recorded for 9% to 15% of them. The top ten clonotypes cover around 1.5% of the sample.

This same sample was also part of a study on yellow fever vaccine responses in identical twins. The second study, in turn, reports: According to the authors, the vaccine-induced T cell response in identical twins seemed to be partly convergent and partly specific to each individual. In identical twins, the study followed T cell clones that responded to the vaccine with precision.

The chain was built from TRBV4-1 and TRBJ1-2, with the identity of the D gene unclear. The sequenced sample consisted of PBMCs. The receptor was derived from a woman between 18 and 30 years old in good health. CDR3 protein: CASSHGKISVQLGNGYTF. The DNA sequence reads TGCGCCAGCAGCCACGGAAAGATATCGGTACAGCTTGGGAATGGCTACACCTTC.